This note documents a single T cell receptor (beta chain) sequence. Its cognate antigen is unknown. The source of the sample is a study of shared clonotypes between healthy human individuals. Whole-study results and caveats: Even with large depth, rarefaction showed that sorted-subset sequencing was incomplete. Sharing across a handful of donors was seen in 4% to 6.5% of naive CD4 clonotypes.

Germline V gives CDR1 MNHNY, CDR2 SVGAGI (reference sequence). This CDR3 contains 15 residues. Trimming stripped 7 bases from V and 0 bases from J, with 13 bases between. Some 30,000 T cell genomes, or 200 to 250 ng DNA, went into the sorted-subset replicate PCRs. Sequencing was performed with immunoSEQ multiplex PCR; in TCRdb, only in-frame clones are kept and a portion is missing. Of some 1.4 million clones listed, 96% are singletons. Sequenced sample: naive CD4+ T cells sorted from blood. Noted subset: CD45RA+ positively selected. The sequence derives from a man aged 30 to 45 in good health. The chain joins TRBV6-6 to TRBJ1-5, with a weak D call TRBD1 (6 bases). CDR3 sequence (DNA): TGTGCCAGCAACCCCCAGGGGATTAGCAATCAGCCCCAGCATTTT. Translation gives CASNPQGISNQPQHF.